These 32 T cell receptor beta chains share one sample of origin, sequenced in a study of blood T cell repertoires in COVID-19. TCRdb's copy holds only in-frame clones and misses some; the assay was immunoSEQ multiplex PCR. The repertoire consists of 85,000 to 110,000 clones, with roughly 90% occurring once and the leading ten covering around 3.8%. Source material: peripheral blood. These receptors were taken from a woman aged 55-70 years with acute or convalescent COVID-19.

V is TRBV7-8 and J is TRBJ2-1; 7 bases align to TRBD1. V shed 3 bases and J 0 bases; nucleotides not matched to a gene: 5. CDR1 is SGHVS, CDR2 FQNEAQ, per germline. The CDR3 is made up of 16 amino acids. DNA for the CDR3: TGTGCCAGCAGCTTGACCCGACAGGGCTCCTACAATGAGCAGTTCTTC. It codes for CASSLTRQGSYNEQFF.

This chain links TRBV9 with TRBJ2-2, with TRBD2 matching over 8 bases. J lost 8 bases, V lost 3 bases, and 15 bases had no gene match. Germline V gives CDR1 SGDLS, CDR2 YYNGEE. The CDR3 spans 17 residues. Here the CDR3 reads CASSAAGGGIGIGELFF. The CDR3 bases are TGTGCCAGCAGCGCCGCGGGGGGCGGGATCGGGATTGGGGAGCTGTTTTTT.

This chain joins TRBV5-1 and TRBJ2-7; weak D call: TRBD2 (5 bases). CDR1 SGHRS and CDR2 YFSETQ come from the germline V gene. The CDR3 runs 13 residues. Trimming took off 2 bases at V and 8 bases at J, with 14 bases between the two ends. DNA of the CDR3: TGCGCCAGCAGCTTAGACTCTCTAGCCAAGCAGTACTTC. It is translated as CASSLDSLAKQYF.

This clone was detected only a few times. V usage is TRBV5-5 and J usage is TRBJ1-5, with 10 bases fitting TRBD1. Looked up from germline, CDR1 is SGHKS and CDR2 is YYEKEE (reference sequence). Losses at the gene ends were 4 bases for V and 7 bases for J; bases not matched to a gene: 8. The CDR3 runs to 15 residues. The DNA for the CDR3 is TGTGCCAGCAGCGATACCGGGACAGGGGAACAGCCCCAGCATTTT. It specifies CASSDTGTGEQPQHF.

This chain links TRBV4-1 with TRBJ2-7; 9 bases are shared with TRBD1. V lost 1 base, J lost 3 bases, and 7 bases stayed unmatched. The CDR3 is 16 amino acids. Germline CDR1 reads MGHRA; CDR2 reads YSYEKL. This chain's CDR3 is CASSQGTGEIFYEQYF. The CDR3 bases are TGCGCCAGCAGCCAAGGGACAGGGGAAATATTCTACGAGCAGTACTTC.

This chain connects TRBV2 to TRBJ1-1; D unresolved. V lost 4 bases, J lost 1 base, and 7 bases lay in between. CDR3 size: 13 residues. Germline assignment: CDR1 SNHLY and CDR2 FYNNEI. The CDR3 loop reads CASSGAPNTEAFF. Written as DNA, the CDR3 is TGTGCCAGCAGTGGCGCACCGAACACTGAAGCTTTCTTT.

The rearrangement uses TRBV6-1 and TRBJ2-3; D not resolved. V was trimmed by 3 bases and J by 0 bases, leaving 10 bases between them. Germline values: CDR1 MNHNS, CDR2 SASEGT. This CDR3 has 15 residues. Here the CDR3 reads CASSDMSSSTDTQYF. CDR3 DNA: TGTGCCAGCAGTGATATGTCTTCTAGCACAGATACGCAGTATTTT.

The rearrangement uses TRBV3-1 (or the pseudogene TRBV3-2) and TRBJ2-5; possibly TRBD2 for D (6 bases). The V gene lost 0 bases and the J gene lost 5 bases, with 13 bases spanning the gap. The CDR3 runs 15 residues. Germline V gives CDR1 LGHDT, CDR2 YNNKEL (reference sequence). CDR3 nucleotides: TGTGCCAGCAGCCAAGATCTTTTGGGAGGCGAGACCCAGTACTTC. Protein sequence: CASSQDLLGGETQYF.

V gene TRBV12-3 or TRBV12-4 combines with J gene TRBJ2-7, with D hard to call. This CDR3 has 13 residues. The V end lost 1 base, the J end lost 6 bases, and 10 bases lay between the germline ends. The CDR3 DNA reads as TGTGCCAGCAGTTTAGGCCCCTCAGTCGAGCAGTACGTC. This sequence encodes CASSLGPSVEQYV.

The chain carries TRBV12-3 or TRBV12-4 and TRBJ1-2; 7 nucleotides agree with TRBD1. The CDR3 covers 13 residues. V was pared by 7 bases and J by 1 base, with 3 bases of the junction left unmatched. Written as DNA, the CDR3 is TGTGCCAGCAACCGACAGGGTAACTATGGCTACACCTTC. Translating gives CASNRQGNYGYTF.

This chain uses TRBV5-1 with TRBJ2-6, with 9 bases fitting TRBD2. CDR3 length: 18 residues. Trimming removed 2 bases from V and 0 bases from J; junction bases left unmatched: 6. Germline-derived CDR1 and CDR2 are SGHRS and YFSETQ. The CDR3 nucleotides read TGCGCCAGCAGCTTTGCGGGAGGGTTCTTCTCTGGGGCCAACGTCCTGACTTTC. As protein: CASSFAGGFFSGANVLTF. The full variable domain, with the rest looked up from reference TRBV5-1 and TRBJ2-6, is KAGVTQTPRYLIKTRGQQVTLSCSPISGHRSVSWYQQTPGQGLQFLFEYFSETQRNKGNFPGRFSGRQFSNSRSEMNVSTLELGDSALYLCASSFAGGFFSGANVLTFGAGSRLTVL.

This chain uses TRBV5-8 with TRBJ1-5; possible D gene TRBD1, 5 bases. The CDR3 totals 12 residues. The germline V and J ends were trimmed by 2 bases and 7 bases, with 7 bases remaining between them. Germline V gene sequence: CDR1 SGHTS, CDR2 YDEGEE. CDR3: CASSLGVQPQHF. CDR3 DNA: TGTGCCAGCAGCTTAGGGGTCCAGCCCCAGCATTTT.

This chain links TRBV3-1 (or the pseudogene TRBV3-2) with TRBJ2-1; 8 bases line up with TRBD2. The CDR3 has 14 amino acids. Germline trimming cut 2 bases from V and 7 bases from J; bases unmatched to any gene: 4. CDR1 LGHDT and CDR2 YNNKEL come from the germline V gene (reference sequence). CDR3: CASSQWTSWNEQFF. CDR3 DNA: TGTGCCAGCAGCCAATGGACTAGCTGGAATGAGCAGTTCTTC.

V gene TRBV19 combines with J gene TRBJ2-7, with D possibly TRBD1 on 5 matching bases. This CDR3 has 15 amino acids. The V and J ends lost 5 bases and 4 bases respectively, with 18 bases between them. Germline V gene sequence: CDR1 LNHDA, CDR2 SQIVND (reference sequence). As DNA, the CDR3 is TGTGCCAGTAGTTTAAGGGGTTGGAGTCCTTACGAGCAGTACTTC. The encoded protein is CASSLRGWSPYEQYF.

The V call is TRBV5-6, the J call TRBJ1-3; D not resolved. CDR1 and CDR2 (germline): SGHDT, YYEEEE. Deletions cut 1 base from V and 0 bases from J, with 14 bases between. The CDR3 extends over 17 amino acids. The CDR3 region has the DNA TGTGCCAGCAGCTTGAACCCAGGACTCTACTCTGGAAACACCATATATTTT. Amino acid sequence: CASSLNPGLYSGNTIYF.

The rearrangement joins TRBV7-2 to TRBJ1-1; tentatively, D is TRBD1 (5 bases). There are 15 residues in the CDR3. The V and J ends lost 1 base and 6 bases respectively, with 15 bases between them. Germline V lookup: CDR1 SGHTA, CDR2 FQGNSA. The CDR3 DNA follows: TGTGCCAGCAGCTTAGATGGACAACCCGGGTCTGAAGCTTTCTTT. Translating gives CASSLDGQPGSEAFF.

CDR3 in amino acids: CATSDPGTGGPNQPQHF. CDR3 DNA: TGTGCCACCAGTGATCCCGGGACAGGGGGACCCAATCAGCCCCAGCATTTT. V and J are TRBV24-1 and TRBJ1-5; 11 positions match TRBD1. The CDR3 is made up of 17 amino acids. The V and J ends lost 3 bases and 3 bases, in that order; junction bases with no gene match: 6. Germline V lookup: CDR1 KGHDR, CDR2 SFDVKD.

The table lists this clone with a few counts. The V gene is TRBV4-1, the J gene TRBJ2-1; TRBD2 matches 10 bases. The CDR3 consists of 17 residues. Looked up from germline, CDR1 is MGHRA and CDR2 is YSYEKL. The ends lost 4 bases at V and 8 bases at J; junction bases unmatched: 14. CDR3 in amino acids: CASSPHGASGRSDEQFF. CDR3 DNA sequence: TGCGCCAGCAGCCCCCACGGGGCTAGCGGGAGAAGCGATGAGCAGTTCTTC.

This chain joins TRBV7-9 and TRBJ2-3; 8 bases align to TRBD2. The CDR3 runs to 13 residues. Germline V gene lookup returns CDR1 SEHNR and CDR2 FQNEAQ (reference sequence). The J segment lost 4 bases and the V segment lost 5 bases, leaving 2 bases of the junction unmatched. In DNA, the CDR3 is TGTGCCAGCAGCCCAGCGGGAGCAGATACGCAGTATTTT. This translates into CASSPAGADTQYF.

This chain links TRBV28 with TRBJ2-1, with 14 bases matching TRBD2. V lost 5 bases to trimming and J lost 8 bases; unmatched junction nucleotides: 8. Germline V CDR1 and CDR2: MDHEN, SYDVKM. CDR3 length: 16 residues. The CDR3, as DNA: TGTGCCAGCAGTCTCCCGGGACTAGCGGGAGAATATGAGCAGTTCTTC. Protein product: CASSLPGLAGEYEQFF.

The chain recombines TRBV10-2 with TRBJ1-1; D ambiguous. The V gene lost 6 bases and the J gene lost 0 bases, with 8 bases spanning the gap. Germline CDR1 reads WSHSY; CDR2 reads SAAADI. The CDR3 totals 13 residues. The CDR3 sequence: CASSQSLNTEAFF. The CDR3 DNA reads TGCGCCAGCAGCCAGTCGTTGAACACTGAAGCTTTCTTT.

The V and J genes are TRBV2 and TRBJ2-1, with D perhaps TRBD2 (6 bases). V was cut by 10 bases and J by 1 base, with 14 bases left in between. This CDR3 has 14 amino acids. Per the germline V gene, CDR1 is SNHLY and CDR2 is FYNNEI. CDR3 region: CATSLASSYNEQFF. CDR3 nucleotides: TGTGCCACCAGCCTAGCGAGTTCCTACAATGAGCAGTTCTTC.

V usage is TRBV19 and J usage is TRBJ2-1, with TRBD2 matching over 8 bases. This CDR3 has 13 amino acids. V trimming: 1 base; J trimming: 8 bases; junction bases outside the gene matches: 1. Germline V gives CDR1 LNHDA, CDR2 SQIVND (reference sequence). The CDR3: CASSIAGGHEQFF. For the CDR3, the DNA is TGTGCCAGTAGTATAGCGGGAGGGCATGAGCAGTTCTTC.

The chain carries TRBV5-1 and TRBJ2-7; TRBD1 might be the D (6 bases). In germline, CDR1 is SGHRS, CDR2 YFSETQ. With 0 bases removed from V and 5 bases from J, the gap between germline ends came to 12 bases. The CDR3 is made up of 14 amino acids. The CDR3 DNA sequence: TGCGCCAGCAGCTTGGGAGCCTCAGGGGACGAGCAGTACGTC. This gives the protein CASSLGASGDEQYV.

This chain connects TRBV18 to TRBJ1-1, with 8 bases matching TRBD1. The germline V gene encodes CDR1 KGHSH and CDR2 LQKENI. V lost 3 bases and J lost 4; bases outside the gene matches: 4. CDR3 length: 14 residues. The DNA of the CDR3 is TGTGCCAGCTCACCTCAACAGGGGGGCACTGAAGCTTTCTTT. Translation gives CASSPQQGGTEAFF.

The chain uses TRBV5-1 and TRBJ1-3, with D perhaps TRBD1 (5 bases). Trimming stripped 0 bases from V and 5 bases from J, with 9 bases between. The CDR3 totals 14 residues. Germline CDR1 is SGHRS and CDR2 is YFSETQ. For the CDR3, the DNA is TGCGCCAGCAGCTTGGGGAGGGGTCGAAACACCATATATTTT. Translation: CASSLGRGRNTIYF. Together with reference TRBV5-1 and TRBJ1-3, the CDR3 gives the full variable domain: KAGVTQTPRYLIKTRGQQVTLSCSPISGHRSVSWYQQTPGQGLQFLFEYFSETQRNKGNFPGRFSGRQFSNSRSEMNVSTLELGDSALYLCASSLGRGRNTIYFGEGSWLTVV.

This chain joins TRBV7-9 and TRBJ2-1; D not resolved. Trimming cost V 0 bases and J 6 bases, with 12 bases left between them. The germline V gene encodes CDR1 SEHNR and CDR2 FQNEAQ (reference sequence). The CDR3 length is 15 residues. DNA of the CDR3: TGTGCCAGCAGCTTAGCGGCAGTCCTGGCCAATGAGCAGTTCTTC. Translated, it gives CASSLAAVLANEQFF.

The J gene is TRBJ2-5, the V gene TRBV28; TRBD2 aligns across 7 bases. CDR1 and CDR2 from the germline V gene are MDHEN and SYDVKM. CDR3 length: 12 amino acids. The trim removed 5 bases at V and 13 bases at J, leaving 10 bases unmatched. The DNA of the CDR3 is TGTGCCAGCAGTCTCAGTGGGGAGGGGTGGTACTTC. Amino acids: CASSLSGEGWYF. Full variable domain (rest looked up from reference TRBV28 and TRBJ2-5): DVKVTQSSRYLVKRTGEKVFLECVQDMDHENMFWYRQDPGLGLRLIYFSYDVKMKEKGDIPEGYSVSREKKERFSLILESASTNQTSMYLCASSLSGEGWYFGPGTRLLVL.

This clone was counted once. V and J are TRBV5-1 and TRBJ1-4, with TRBD1 matching 8 bases. The length of the CDR3 is 16 residues. The V segment lost 5 bases and the J segment 3 bases; nucleotides outside the gene matches: 9. Germline values: CDR1 SGHRS, CDR2 YFSETQ. The CDR3 DNA sequence: TGCGCCAGCAGTCGAGCCCAGGGGGCCTCTAATGAAAAACTGTTTTTT. Encoded protein: CASSRAQGASNEKLFF.

This sequence joins TRBV6-5 and TRBJ1-4; 7 bases fit TRBD1. The CDR3 totals 13 residues. Germline CDR1 MNHEY, CDR2 SVGAGI. Trimming removed 4 bases from V and 11 bases from J; junction bases left unmatched: 7. The CDR3 protein is CASSFRTGLKLFF. Here the CDR3 DNA reads TGTGCCAGCAGTTTCCGGACAGGACTCAAACTGTTTTTT.

This rearrangement joins TRBV24-1 to TRBJ2-1, with a possible D match to TRBD2 (7 bases). The CDR3 is 16 residues long. The ends were cut back, 1 base at V and 6 bases at J, with 15 bases in the middle. CDR1 and CDR2 (germline): KGHDR, SFDVKD. The CDR3 reads CATSDLGGARINEQFF. In nucleotides, the CDR3 is TGTGCCACCAGTGATTTAGGGGGGGCCAGGATCAATGAGCAGTTCTTC.

The chain links TRBV7-2 to TRBJ2-7; D not resolved. This CDR3 spans 14 amino acids. The germline V gene encodes CDR1 SGHTA and CDR2 FQGNSA. V was pared by 7 bases and J by 0 bases, with 13 bases between. CDR3 coding DNA: TGTGCCAGCACCCCCGAGTCGAACTCCTACGAGCAGTACTTC. This sequence encodes CASTPESNSYEQYF.